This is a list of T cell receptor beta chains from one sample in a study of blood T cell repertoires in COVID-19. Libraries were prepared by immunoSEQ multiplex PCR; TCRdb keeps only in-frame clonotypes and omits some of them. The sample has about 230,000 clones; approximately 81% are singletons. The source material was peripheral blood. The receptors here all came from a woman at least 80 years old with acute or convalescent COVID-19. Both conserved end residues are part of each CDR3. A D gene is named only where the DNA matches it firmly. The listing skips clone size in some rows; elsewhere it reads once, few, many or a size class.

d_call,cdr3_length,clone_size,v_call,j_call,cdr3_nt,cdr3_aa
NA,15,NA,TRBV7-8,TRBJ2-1,TGTGCCAGCAGCCGGGGAGAGAAGGCCTACAATGAGCAGTTCTTC,CASSRGEKAYNEQFF
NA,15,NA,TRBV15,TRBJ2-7,TGTGCCACCAGCAGAGATTTGGCGGCGTCCTACGAGCAGTACTTC,CATSRDLAASYEQYF
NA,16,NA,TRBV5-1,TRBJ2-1,TGCGCCAGCAGCACGGGTCGAACAGGGTACTACAATGAGCAGTTCTTC,CASSTGRTGYYNEQFF
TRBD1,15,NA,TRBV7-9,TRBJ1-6,TGTGCCAGCAGCCCCACGACAGGGGGCGGCTCACCCCTCCACTTT,CASSPTTGGGSPLHF
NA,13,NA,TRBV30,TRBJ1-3,TGTGCCTGGAGTGGTACAGGGGGAAACACCATATATTTT,CAWSGTGGNTIYF
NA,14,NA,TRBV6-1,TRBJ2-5,TGTGCCAGCAGTGAAGTACCCCTGAGGGAGACCCAGTACTTC,CASSEVPLRETQYF
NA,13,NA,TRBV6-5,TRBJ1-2,TGTGCCAGCAGTTACTCAGGCGGGGACGGCTACACCTTC,CASSYSGGDGYTF
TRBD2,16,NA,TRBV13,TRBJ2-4,TGTGCCAGCAGCTTAAAAGCGGGGGCAGCCAAAAACATTCAGTACTTC,CASSLKAGAAKNIQYF
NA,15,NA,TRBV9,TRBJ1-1,TGTGCCAGCAGCGTAGTTACAGACCCCTATACTGAAGCTTTCTTT,CASSVVTDPYTEAFF
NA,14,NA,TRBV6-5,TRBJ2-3,TGTGCCAGCACCCTAACCGGGTTCACAGATACGCAGTATTTT,CASTLTGFTDTQYF
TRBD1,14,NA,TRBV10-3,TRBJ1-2,TGTGCCATCACTACCGGGACAGGGGAGAATGGCTACACCTTC,CAITTGTGENGYTF
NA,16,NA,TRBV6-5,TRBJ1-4,TGTGCCAGCAGTTACTCCGGTTCAGCGGGTAATGAAAAACTGTTTTTT,CASSYSGSAGNEKLFF
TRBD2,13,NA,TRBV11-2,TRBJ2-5,TGTGCCAGCAGGCGGGCGGGGGAAGAGACCCAGTACTTC,CASRRAGEETQYF
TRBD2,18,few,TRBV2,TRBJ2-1,TGTGCCAGCAGTGAAGCCCGACTAGCGGGAGCCTCCTACAATGAGCAGTTCTTC,CASSEARLAGASYNEQFF
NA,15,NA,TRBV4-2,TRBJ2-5,TGTGCCAGCAGCCAAGATCTCAGGGAGGCAGAGACCCAGTACTTC,CASSQDLREAETQYF
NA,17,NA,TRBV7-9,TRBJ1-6,TGTGCCAGCAGCTCCGAGGCGGATAGCTCCTATAATTCACCCCTCCACTTT,CASSSEADSSYNSPLHF
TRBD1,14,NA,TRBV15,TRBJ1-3,TGTGCCACCAGCAGAGACGGGACAGGGGCCGTGAGGGTATTT,CATSRDGTGAVRVF
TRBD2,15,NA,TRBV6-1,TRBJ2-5,TGTGCCAGCAGTGAAGAGGGGACTAGCGCCCGGGCCCAGTACTTC,CASSEEGTSARAQYF
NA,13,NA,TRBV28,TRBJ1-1,TGTGCCAGCCGACTAGGGGGGGTCACTGAAGCTTTCTTT,CASRLGGVTEAFF
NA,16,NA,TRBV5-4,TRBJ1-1,TGTGCCAGCAGCTTGAAGTCCGGGGGGCCTTGGGCGGGGGCTTTCTTT,CASSLKSGGPWAGAFF
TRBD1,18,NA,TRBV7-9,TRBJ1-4,TGTGCCAGCAGCTTCCCCGGGACAGCCTCGCGGGGCGATGAAAAACTGTTTTTT,CASSFPGTASRGDEKLFF
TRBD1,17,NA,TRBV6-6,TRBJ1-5,TGTGCCAGCAGTCACGACAGGGGACGGAGGGGCAATCAGCCCCAGCATTTT,CASSHDRGRRGNQPQHF
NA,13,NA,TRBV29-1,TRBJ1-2,TGCAGCGTTGAGAGTAAATTGGACTATGGCTACACCTTC,CSVESKLDYGYTF
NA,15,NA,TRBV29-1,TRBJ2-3,TGCAGCGTTTCTCCACTAATAGGCGTGGCAGATACGCAGTATTTT,CSVSPLIGVADTQYF
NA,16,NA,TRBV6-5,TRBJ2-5,TGTGCCAGCACTTATTATGGGGTCCCCGCGGGAGAGACCCAGTACTTC,CASTYYGVPAGETQYF
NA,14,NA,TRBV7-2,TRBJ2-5,TGTGCCAGCAGCTTAGCGGGGGAGGCGGAGACCCAGTACTTC,CASSLAGEAETQYF
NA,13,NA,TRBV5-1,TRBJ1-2,TGCGCCAGCAGCCAAGGGGTTGGCTATGGCTACACCTTC,CASSQGVGYGYTF
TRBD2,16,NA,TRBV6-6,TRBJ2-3,TGTGCCAGCAGTTACACGGATAGCGGGGGGCCAGATACGCAGTATTTT,CASSYTDSGGPDTQYF
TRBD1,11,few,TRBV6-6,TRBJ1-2,TGTGCCAGCAACAGGGGGGATGGCTACACCTTC,CASNRGDGYTF
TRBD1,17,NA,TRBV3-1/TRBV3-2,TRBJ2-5,TGTGCCAGCAGCCGCACCCCCGGGACAGGGAGTCAAGAGACCCAGTACTTC,CASSRTPGTGSQETQYF
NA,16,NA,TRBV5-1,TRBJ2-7,TGCGCCAGCAGCTTGGGGACCAGGACAGTAACCTACGAGCAGTACTTC,CASSLGTRTVTYEQYF
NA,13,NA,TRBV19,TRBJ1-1,TGTGCCAGTAGTATGGCGACGGGTACTGAAGCTTTCTTT,CASSMATGTEAFF
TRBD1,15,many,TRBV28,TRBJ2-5,TGTGCCAGCAGTCGCCGGGACAGGGCATTGGAGACCCAGTACTTC,CASSRRDRALETQYF
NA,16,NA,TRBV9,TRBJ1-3,TGTGCCAGCAGCGTAACCCCCCGCGGCTCTGGAAACACCATATATTTT,CASSVTPRGSGNTIYF
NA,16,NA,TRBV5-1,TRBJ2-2,TGCGCCAGCAGCTTGGTCGCTGGGGGCAGGACCGGGGAGCTGTTTTTT,CASSLVAGGRTGELFF
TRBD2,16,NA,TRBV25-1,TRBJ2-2,TGTGCCAGCAGTTCCTCGGGGGGACCTGGCACCGGGGAGCTGTTTTTT,CASSSSGGPGTGELFF
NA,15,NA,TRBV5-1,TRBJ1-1,TGCGCCAGCAGCTTGGATGGAGGAGGAACCTCTGAAGCTTTCTTT,CASSLDGGGTSEAFF
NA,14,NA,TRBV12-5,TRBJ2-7,TGTGCTAGTGGCCCACGGGGGGCCGCCTACGAGCAGTACTTC,CASGPRGAAYEQYF
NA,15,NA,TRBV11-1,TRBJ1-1,TGTGCCAGCAGCCAAGGGGCAGGATTAAACACTGAAGCTTTCTTT,CASSQGAGLNTEAFF
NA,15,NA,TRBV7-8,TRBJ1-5,TGTGCCAGCAGCTTAGCGCCGGCAGGGGATCAGCCCCAGCATTTT,CASSLAPAGDQPQHF
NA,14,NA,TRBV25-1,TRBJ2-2,TGTGCCAGCAGTGAAGGCGGGAACACCGGGGAGCTGTTTTTT,CASSEGGNTGELFF
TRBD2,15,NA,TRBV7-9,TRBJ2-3,TGTGCCAGCAGCAGACTAGCAGTAGGCACAGATACGCAGTATTTT,CASSRLAVGTDTQYF
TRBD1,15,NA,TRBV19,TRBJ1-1,TGTGCCAGTAGTGCCCACAGGGGACTTTACACTGAAGCTTTCTTT,CASSAHRGLYTEAFF
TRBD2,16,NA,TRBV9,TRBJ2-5,TGTGCCAGCAGCGTAGGAGCGGGGGGGCCCGGGGAGACCCAGTACTTC,CASSVGAGGPGETQYF
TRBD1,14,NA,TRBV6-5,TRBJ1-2,TGTGCCAGCCCACAGGGGGCCGGAGGCTATGGCTACACCTTC,CASPQGAGGYGYTF
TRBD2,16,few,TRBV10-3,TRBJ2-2,TGTGCCATCAGTGAACCCGGACTAGCGGGAGTCGGGGAGCTGTTTTTT,CAISEPGLAGVGELFF
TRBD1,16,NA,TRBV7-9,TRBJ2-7,TGTGCCAGCAGCTTGGCTACGGGACAGGGGGCTGGCGAGCAGTACTTC,CASSLATGQGAGEQYF
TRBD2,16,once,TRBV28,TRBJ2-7,TGTGCCAGCACTTCCCCATCACTAGCGGGAGGCGGAGAGCAGTACTTC,CASTSPSLAGGGEQYF
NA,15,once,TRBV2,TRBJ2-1,TGTGCCAGCAATCTGGCGGGAAACTCCTACAATGAGCAGTTCTTC,CASNLAGNSYNEQFF
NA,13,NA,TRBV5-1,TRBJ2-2,TGCGCCAGCAGCTGGGAAGGGACAGGGGAGCTGTTTTTT,CASSWEGTGELFF
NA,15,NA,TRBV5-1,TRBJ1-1,TGCGCCAGCACCCTGGAGACGGGAAGGGCTACTGAAGCTTTCTTT,CASTLETGRATEAFF